A selection of T cell receptor beta chains follows, all from one sample in a study of T cell repertoires in cytomegalovirus infection. TCRdb re-analysed the reads in MiXCR, keeping a single row per CDR3 protein. The sample contains 650,000 to 850,000 distinct CDR3 sequences, 25% to 35% of which appear only once. No antigen has been assigned to these receptors. The material sequenced was cultured CD8+ T cells from PBMCs, taken from culture after CMV antigen stimulation. The receptors come from a human donor in good health (CMV status not recorded). Some clones in this sample may be carry-over from other donors' samples. Both conserved end residues are trimmed from each CDR3. Expanded clones get a size class; other rows say once, few or many, or leave the size out.

ASSLWGAGPEAF TRBJ1-1 TRBV7-2 few
ASSQDRGSSGTEAF TRBJ1-1 TRBV4-1 .
ASSQEWGTGDTYGYT TRBJ1-2 TRBV4-3 .
ASSPNRGGNTEAF TRBJ1-1 TRBV7-6 .
ASSRLDRSNQPQH TRBJ1-5 TRBV4-1 .
ASSWTGTESNYGYT TRBJ1-2 TRBV5-1 .
ASSPILTDPNYGYT TRBJ1-2 TRBV28 .
ASSFRQGMETEAF TRBJ1-1 TRBV4-1 .
ASGTPHEQY TRBJ2-7 TRBV27 few
ASSQLRGGYEQY TRBJ2-7 TRBV4-1 .
ASSSWGHRFAAPEYGYT TRBJ1-2 TRBV7-9 many
ASSSLAGVRTDTQY TRBJ2-3 TRBV7-6 many
ASSLKGLGSDSNQPQH TRBJ1-5 TRBV12-3/TRBV12-4 few
ASSWRGANTEAF TRBJ1-1 TRBV7-9 few
ASSLTRTGETTGELF TRBJ2-2 TRBV7-3 many
ASSLARGIYGYT TRBJ1-2 TRBV13 .
ASSLNPPSYSGGTEAF TRBJ1-1 TRBV4-3 .
ASSLVDRGYQETQY TRBJ2-5 TRBV7-9 medium-sized
ASSQDGTGEEEKLF TRBJ1-4 TRBV4-3 few
ASSAFTGADTQY TRBJ2-3 TRBV6-6 .
ASSAKGAGRYGNQPQH TRBJ1-5 TRBV6-6 .
ASSQLAGVAETQY TRBJ2-5 TRBV7-7 many
ASSRADSRGGYT TRBJ1-2 TRBV7-9 many
ASSPKLGPTGELF TRBJ2-2 TRBV2 few
ASSARTGDYGYT TRBJ1-2 TRBV4-1 .
ASKYGAAGANVLT TRBJ2-6 TRBV7-9 .
VTSLNTEAF TRBJ1-1 TRBV7-8 .
SVLEQRGYGYT TRBJ1-2 TRBV20-1 .